These 11 T cell receptor beta chains share one sample of origin, sequenced in a study of tumor-infiltrating lymphocytes in primary liver carcinoma. Making TCR beta cDNA involved approximately 530 ng total RNA and a constant-region primer. Slightly modified ARM-PCR with three nested multiplex PCR rounds yielded TCR beta libraries. Forward primers for TRBV1-TRBV30 and a C-beta reverse primer served the first two PCR rounds, at about 9 cycles each. TCRdb used MiXCR to reprocess the multiplex PCR reads, holding one entry per CDR3 protein. The sample carries around 78,000 distinct CDR3 sequences, about 64% recorded once. Between roughly 17 and 30 mg of unsorted bulk tissue served as the source from which RNA and DNA were co-extracted. The sample taken for sequencing was liver tumor tissue from sampling region 4. The subset is: tumor region T4, right-lateral pole. The receptors shown here come from a woman aged 55-70 years with primary liver carcinoma and hepatitis B virus infection.

This clonotype was counted a few times. The CDR3 nucleotides are TGTGCCAGCAGCCTGGGACAGGCACCTTCAAGGGAGACCCAGTACTTC. It encodes CASSLGQAPSRETQYF. This rearrangement joins TRBV5-4 to TRBJ2-5; 8 bases line up with TRBD1. The V gene's germline CDR1 is SGHNT and CDR2 YYREEE (reference sequence). After removal of 4 bases from V and 5 bases from J, the junction contained 13 bases not matched to a gene. The CDR3 contains 16 residues.

The table lists this clonotype with many counts. This sequence joins TRBV6-4 and TRBJ1-2; 10 bases match TRBD1. After removal of 0 bases from V and 4 bases from J, the junction contained 5 bases not matched to a gene. Germline CDR1 MRHNA, CDR2 SNTAGT. This CDR3 region has 16 residues. In DNA form, the CDR3 reads TGTGCCAGCAGTGACTCTGGACAGGGGGGGATCTATGGCTACACCTTC. It encodes CASSDSGQGGIYGYTF.

This chain links TRBV7-3 with TRBJ1-5; no reliable D call. Trimming shortened V by 0 bases and J by 15 bases, and 21 bases separated the two germline ends. Germline V gene lookup returns CDR1 SGHTA and CDR2 FQGTGA. The CDR3 loop spans 15 amino acids. CDR3 residues: CASSLTGQPGQRLHF. The CDR3 region has the DNA TGTGCCAGCAGCTTAACGGGTCAGCCGGGTCAGCGCCTGCATTTT. Together with reference TRBV7-3 and TRBJ1-5, the CDR3 gives the full variable domain: GAGVSQTPSNKVTEKGKYVELRCDPISGHTALYWYRQSLGQGPEFLIYFQGTGAADDSGLPNDRFFAVRPEGSVSTLKIQRTERGDSAVYLCASSLTGQPGQRLHFGDGTRLSIL.

This clonotype came up a few times. It may be a read error: a sequence one base away is much more abundant. The chain has TRBV6-5 and TRBJ2-7; weak D call: TRBD2 (6 bases). CDR3 size: 14 residues. In germline, CDR1 is MNHEY, CDR2 SVGAGI. CDR3 in DNA: TGTGCCAGCAGCCCCGTGGGGGGATCCTGCGAGCAGTACTTC. Translated, it gives CASSPVGGSCEQYF.

This clonotype was counted at least ten times. The genes are TRBV7-9 and TRBJ2-2; 11 positions match TRBD1. In germline, CDR1 is SEHNR, CDR2 FQNEAQ (reference sequence). Germline trimming cut 5 bases from V and 9 bases from J; bases unmatched to any gene: 8. The CDR3 consists of 15 residues. Here the CDR3 DNA reads TGTGCCAGCAGCCCCTGGACAGGGGGCAGGAGGGAGCTGTTTTTT. This gives the protein CASSPWTGGRRELFF.

To note about this clonotype: With a much larger clone just one base away, this may be a read error. The V call is TRBV7-8, the J call TRBJ2-7; D is undetermined. Germline V gene data show CDR1 as SGHVS and CDR2 as FQNEAQ. The length of the CDR3 is 14 residues. The CDR3, as DNA: TGTACCAGCAGCTTAACTCGCCGTAGGTACGAGCAGTACTTC. It specifies CTSSLTRRRYEQYF.

This chain links TRBV14 with TRBJ1-6; tentative D call: TRBD1 (6 bases). Deletions cut 4 bases from V and 9 bases from J, with 10 bases between. In germline, CDR1 is SGHDN, CDR2 FVKESK. CDR3 size: 13 residues. The CDR3 DNA reads as TGTGCCAGCAGCCTTACAGGGAGTTCACCCCTCCACTTT. Its protein is CASSLTGSSPLHF. Together with reference TRBV14 and TRBJ1-6, the CDR3 gives the full variable domain: EAGVTQFPSHSVIEKGQTVTLRCDPISGHDNLYWYRRVMGKEIKFLLHFVKESKQDESGMPNNRFLAERTGGTYSTLKVQPAELEDSGVYFCASSLTGSSPLHFGNGTRLTVT.

Of note for this clonotype: This CDR3 fails to terminate in the conserved phenylalanine or tryptophan, so it likely reflects a read error. Because the CDR3's place on the DNA is in doubt, the DNA is left out and the CDR3 is given as listed by TCRdb. V gene TRBV12-3 or TRBV12-4 combines with J gene TRBJ2-1; the table's D gene call, TRBD2, was not cross checked with the DNA. The CDR3 totals 15 residues, both ends included. The CDR3 protein is CASSFGRGKHDEQSL.

As for this clonotype: The junction departs from germline at one end; a sequencing error may be responsible. CDR3 protein: CASSSRPDSSRDSYNDQFF. CDR3 sequence (DNA): TGTGCCAGCAGCTCACGCCCTGATTCTAGCAGGGACTCCTACAATGACCAGTTCTTC. The chain links TRBV13 to TRBJ2-1; D possibly corresponds to TRBD2 (6 bases). Germline CDR1 and CDR2: PRHDT and FYEKMQ (reference sequence). This CDR3 spans 19 amino acids.

As regards this clonotype: One end of the junction varies from germline; a read error may be responsible. This chain links TRBV4-1 with TRBJ1-3; D is possibly TRBD1 (5 bases). This CDR3 contains 13 residues. Per the germline V gene, CDR1 is MGHRA and CDR2 is YSYEKL. CDR3 nucleotides: TGCGTCAGCAGCGCAACCCGGGGCGACACCATATATTTT. Translation gives CVSSATRGDTIYF.

This clonotype appeared many times. The gene calls are TRBV10-3 and TRBJ1-1; D uncertain. Germline V lookup: CDR1 ENHRY, CDR2 SYGVKD. The CDR3 covers 14 residues. V shed 10 bases and J shed 6 bases, with 21 bases lying between them. CDR3 coding DNA: TGTGCCACCGGGGTAGGTCTCCAGTACGCTGAAGCTTTCTTT. Amino acid sequence: CATGVGLQYAEAFF.